This T cell receptor beta chain was identified in a study of CD8 T cells in Susac syndrome. Study findings and constraints: As acknowledged by the study, its TCR sequencing and HLA analysis included a relatively small number of individuals.

Comments on this clonotype: Its antigen is currently unknown.

RNA amounts of about 0.45 to 1 ug underwent reverse transcription with random hexamers. TCRdb reanalysed the immunoSEQ multiplex PCR reads using MiXCR and keeps one entry per CDR3 protein. The sample carries under 200,000 distinct CDR3 sequences, about 94% recorded once. Deletions cut 0 bases from V and 7 bases from J, with 12 bases between. CDR3 length equals 14 residues. CDR1 is GTSNPN, CDR2 SVGIG, per germline (reference sequence). V and J are TRBV30 and TRBJ1-4; no firm D call. The sample taken for sequencing was CD4+ T cells from PBMCs. The TCR comes from a human donor in good health. The CDR3 reads CAWSVRVFSEKLFF. The CDR3 DNA sequence: TGTGCCTGGAGTGTACGGGTCTTCTCTGAAAAACTGTTTTTT.